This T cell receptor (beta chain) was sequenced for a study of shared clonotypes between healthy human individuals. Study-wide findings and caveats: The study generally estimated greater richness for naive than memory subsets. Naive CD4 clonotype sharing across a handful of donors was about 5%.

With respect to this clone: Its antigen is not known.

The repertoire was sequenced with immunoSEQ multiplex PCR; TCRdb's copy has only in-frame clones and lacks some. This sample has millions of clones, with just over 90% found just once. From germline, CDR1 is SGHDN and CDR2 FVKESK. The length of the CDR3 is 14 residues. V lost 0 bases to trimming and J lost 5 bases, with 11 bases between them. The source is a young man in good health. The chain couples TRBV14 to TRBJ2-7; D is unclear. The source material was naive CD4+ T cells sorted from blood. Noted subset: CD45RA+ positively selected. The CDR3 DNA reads TGTGCCAGCAGCCAAGATCGGCCTGGCCACGAGCAGTACTTC. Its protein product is CASSQDRPGHEQYF.